These 18 T cell receptor beta chains were sequenced from one sample in a study of graft-versus-host responses after intestinal transplantation. Produced via immunoSEQ multiplex PCR; TCRdb's table is partial and in-frame only. The sample lists tens of thousands of clones, about 95% occurring once. No cognate antigen is known for these TCRs. Source: unstimulated CD4+ T cells sorted from spleen or lymph node cells, taken before transplant. The receptors here all came from a human donor who was the organ donor for an intestinal transplant.

The chain combines TRBV10-3 with TRBJ1-1; no firm D call. The CDR3 runs 13 residues. Between the trimmed V and J ends, which lost 1 base and 8 bases, there was a span of 11 bases. Germline loops: CDR1 ENHRY, CDR2 SYGVKD. This CDR3 reads CAISEFRSSEAFF. The CDR3 DNA follows: TGTGCCATCAGTGAGTTTAGGAGCTCCGAAGCTTTCTTT.

Comments on this clone: The sample has other DNA sequences that encode this CDR3 too. The V gene is TRBV6-5, the J gene TRBJ1-1, with D unclear. Germline V CDR1 and CDR2: MNHEY, SVGAGI. Trimming took off 3 bases at V and 1 base at J, with 6 bases between the two ends. This CDR3 spans 13 amino acids. In DNA form, the CDR3 reads TGTGCCAGCAGTTATCGCGGGAACACTGAAGCTTTCTTT. This encodes CASSYRGNTEAFF.

The V and J genes are TRBV28 and TRBJ1-6, with D perhaps TRBD1 (6 bases). Trimming left V 2 bases short and J 7 bases short, with 12 bases between. The CDR3 loop spans 15 amino acids. The germline V gene encodes CDR1 MDHEN and CDR2 SYDVKM. CDR3 region: CASSLVRTGNSPLHF. In DNA, the CDR3 is TGTGCCAGCAGTTTAGTCCGTACAGGGAATTCACCCCTCCACTTT.

V is TRBV6-5 and J is TRBJ1-2, with D unclear. Germline V lookup: CDR1 MNHEY, CDR2 SVGAGI. The CDR3 runs to 14 residues. V shed 10 bases and J shed 2 bases, with 17 bases lying between them. The CDR3 region is CATSRTAINYGYTF. The CDR3 DNA is TGTGCCACCAGCCGAACCGCGATCAACTATGGCTACACCTTC.

The gene calls are TRBV29-1 and TRBJ1-1; D remains unclear. The V gene's germline CDR1 is SQVTM and CDR2 ANQGSEA. The CDR3 loop spans 12 amino acids. V was shortened by 3 bases and J by 4 bases, with 9 bases between the two germline ends. CDR3 DNA: TGCAGCGTTGATACGGATCGCACTGAAGCTTTCTTT. It codes for CSVDTDRTEAFF. Combining the CDR3 with reference TRBV29-1 and TRBJ1-1 gives the whole variable domain SAVISQKPSRDICQRGTSLTIQCQVDSQVTMMFWYRQQPGQSLTLIATANQGSEATYESGFVIDKFPISRPNLTFSTLTVSNMSPEDSSIYLCSVDTDRTEAFFGQGTRLTVV.

The chain carries TRBV27 and TRBJ1-6; tentative D call: TRBD1 (6 bases). The CDR3 loop spans 15 amino acids. V was pared by 3 bases and J by 6 bases, with 12 bases between. The germline gives CDR1 MNHEY, CDR2 SMNVEV (reference sequence). The CDR3 coding sequence is TGTGCCAGCAGTTTCAGGACAGCGCCTAATTCACCCCTCCACTTT. This translates into CASSFRTAPNSPLHF.

This chain connects TRBV9 to TRBJ2-3; 14 nucleotides match TRBD2. The CDR3 consists of 17 residues. The V segment lost 0 bases and the J segment 2 bases; nucleotides outside the gene matches: 2. The germline V gene has CDR1 SGDLS and CDR2 YYNGEE. The CDR3 nucleotides read TGTGCCAGCAGCGTAGGGACTAGCGGGGGGTACACAGATACGCAGTATTTT. Translated: CASSVGTSGGYTDTQYF. Full variable domain (missing parts from reference TRBV9 and TRBJ2-3): DSGVTQTPKHLITATGQRVTLRCSPRSGDLSVYWYQQSLDQGLQFLIQYYNGEERAKGNILERFSAQQFPDLHSELNLSSLELGDSALYFCASSVGTSGGYTDTQYFGPGTRLTVL.

The V call is TRBV5-1, the J call TRBJ2-3, with D hard to call. There are 18 residues in the CDR3. The V gene's germline CDR1 is SGHRS and CDR2 YFSETQ. Trimming shortened V by 3 bases and J by 0 bases, and 20 bases separated the two germline ends. The CDR3 coding sequence is TGCGCCAGCAGCTCCCACTCGGGTCTTGGCGGAAGCACAGATACGCAGTATTTT. The encoded protein is CASSSHSGLGGSTDTQYF.

This clone occurred once. The chain uses TRBV28 and TRBJ1-2; no reliable D call. Trimming stripped 4 bases from V and 6 bases from J, with 12 bases between. Germline V gene lookup returns CDR1 MDHEN and CDR2 SYDVKM. CDR3 size: 13 residues. CDR3 DNA sequence: TGTGCCAGCAGTTCCAGATCTAGGAATGGCTACACCTTC. Translation: CASSSRSRNGYTF.

V is TRBV7-3 and J is TRBJ2-6, with D tentatively TRBD1 (5 bases). The CDR3 sequence is 16 residues long. The V gene's germline CDR1 is SGHTA and CDR2 FQGTGA. Between the trimmed V and J ends, which lost 2 bases and 2 bases, there was a span of 10 bases. The CDR3 protein is CASSLSPGTGANVLTF. The CDR3 nucleotides read TGTGCCAGCAGCTTATCCCCAGGGACTGGGGCCAACGTCCTGACTTTC.

Regarding this clone: The same CDR3 arises from other DNA sequences in this sample as well. The chain has TRBV7-2 and TRBJ2-1; unclear D gene. The CDR3 is made up of 11 amino acids. Germline V gene data show CDR1 as SGHTA and CDR2 as FQGNSA. V dropped 4 bases and J dropped 8 bases, with 6 bases sitting between them. CDR3 coding DNA: TGTGCCAGCAGCTCCCGAGATGAGCAGTTCTTC. Translating gives CASSSRDEQFF. The full variable domain, in which reference TRBV7-2 and TRBJ2-1 provide the parts outside the CDR3, is GAGVSQSPSNKVTEKGKDVELRCDPISGHTALYWYRQSLGQGLEFLIYFQGNSAPDKSGLPSDRFSAERTGGSVSTLTIQRTQQEDSAVYLCASSSRDEQFFGPGTRLTVL.

This clone was detected only a few times. The rearrangement uses TRBV7-2 and TRBJ2-3; D gene unclear. Germline values: CDR1 SGHTA, CDR2 FQGNSA. The V gene lost 4 bases and the J gene lost 1 base, with 15 bases spanning the gap. CDR3 size: 16 residues. The CDR3 loop reads CASSSFLGTRTDTQYF. CDR3 coding DNA: TGTGCCAGCAGCTCCTTTCTAGGCACCCGCACAGATACGCAGTATTTT.

The chain has TRBV6-1 and TRBJ2-1; D unresolved. The V gene lost 2 bases and the J gene lost 6 bases, with 11 bases spanning the gap. This CDR3 has 14 amino acids. Looked up from germline, CDR1 is MNHNS and CDR2 is SASEGT. Here the CDR3 reads CASSEKSRSNEQFF. CDR3 in DNA: TGTGCCAGCAGTGAAAAGAGCAGGTCCAATGAGCAGTTCTTC.

This clone was seen a handful of times. CDR3 sequence: CASSVGGWGANEKLFF. The CDR3 DNA follows: TGTGCCAGCAGCGTAGGGGGATGGGGAGCGAATGAAAAACTGTTTTTT. The chain couples TRBV9 to TRBJ1-4; D remains unclear. This CDR3 region has 16 residues. V dropped 0 bases and J dropped 5 bases, with 14 bases sitting between them. Germline CDR1 SGDLS, CDR2 YYNGEE.

The chain carries TRBV6-6 and TRBJ2-1; 9 bases match TRBD1. V gave up 2 bases and J gave up 7 bases; unmatched junction bases: 6. Germline CDR1 and CDR2: MNHNY and SVGAGI (reference sequence). The CDR3 runs 15 residues. The CDR3 spells CASSYLQGALNEQFF. The CDR3 DNA reads TGTGCCAGCAGTTACCTACAGGGGGCGTTAAATGAGCAGTTCTTC.

The chain uses TRBV18 and TRBJ1-1, with unresolved D. V was trimmed by 5 bases and J by 1 base, leaving 5 bases between them. This CDR3 is 12 amino acids long. Germline loops: CDR1 KGHSH, CDR2 LQKENI. CDR3 sequence reads: CASSDKNTEAFF. DNA of the CDR3: TGTGCCAGCTCAGACAAGAACACTGAAGCTTTCTTT.

CDR3 protein: CASSLDSWRDGTYEQYF. DNA of the CDR3: TGTGCCAGCAGCTTAGACTCTTGGAGGGACGGAACCTACGAGCAGTACTTC. V gene TRBV7-9 combines with J gene TRBJ2-7, with D maybe TRBD2 (6 bases). This CDR3 comprises 17 residues. V lost 1 base to trimming and J lost 2 bases, with 18 bases between them. Germline V CDR1 and CDR2: SEHNR, FQNEAQ (reference sequence).

The chain carries TRBV11-2 and TRBJ2-5; the match to TRBD1 covers 7 bases. The CDR3 runs 14 residues. The V gene end was trimmed by 4 bases and the J gene end by 2 bases; junction bases not matched to a gene: 4. Germline V gives CDR1 SGHAT, CDR2 FQNNGV. Here the CDR3 DNA reads TGTGCCAGCAGCTGGGGGACAGTTCAAGAGACCCAGTACTTC. This sequence encodes CASSWGTVQETQYF.